Detailed here is one T cell receptor beta chain. Per germline, CDR1 DFQATT and CDR2 SNEGSKA (reference sequence). CDR3 length: 14 amino acids. V gave up 6 bases and J gave up 1 base; unmatched junction bases: 7. The sample originates from a study of blood T cells in healthy people across ages. For the second PCR, which ran for roughly 7 to 11 cycles, a sample-barcoded 5' primer and a J-beta primer mix were used. Via MiXCR, TCRdb re-called the 5' RACE reads, giving one row per CDR3 protein. The sample holds about 1.8 million distinct CDR3 sequences, about 50% seen once. The specimen sequenced was blood. The chain uses TRBV20-1 and TRBJ2-3; 7 positions agree with TRBD2. The receptor's source is a woman aged 40 to 49 in good health. The CDR3 loop is CSAGGGGRTDTQYF. Here the CDR3 DNA reads TGCAGTGCCGGTGGGGGGGGTCGCACAGATACGCAGTATTTT.